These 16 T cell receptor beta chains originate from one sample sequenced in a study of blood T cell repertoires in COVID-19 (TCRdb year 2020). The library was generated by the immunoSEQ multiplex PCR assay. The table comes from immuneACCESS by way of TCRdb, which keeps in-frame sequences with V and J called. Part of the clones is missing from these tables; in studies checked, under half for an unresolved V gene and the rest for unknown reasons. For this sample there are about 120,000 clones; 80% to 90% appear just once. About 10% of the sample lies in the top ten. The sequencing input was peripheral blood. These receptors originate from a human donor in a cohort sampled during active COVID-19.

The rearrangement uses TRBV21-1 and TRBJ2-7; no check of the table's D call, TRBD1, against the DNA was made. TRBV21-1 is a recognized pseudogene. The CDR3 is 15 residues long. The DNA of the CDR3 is TGTGCCAGCAGCAAAGCCGCGGCAGGGGAGCACGAGCAGTACTTC. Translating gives CASSKAAAGEHEQYF.

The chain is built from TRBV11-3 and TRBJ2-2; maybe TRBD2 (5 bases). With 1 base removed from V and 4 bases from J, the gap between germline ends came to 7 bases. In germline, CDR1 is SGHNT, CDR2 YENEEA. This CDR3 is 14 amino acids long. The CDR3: CASSLVRGTGELFF. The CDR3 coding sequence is TGTGCCAGCAGCTTAGTCCGGGGCACCGGGGAGCTGTTTTTT.

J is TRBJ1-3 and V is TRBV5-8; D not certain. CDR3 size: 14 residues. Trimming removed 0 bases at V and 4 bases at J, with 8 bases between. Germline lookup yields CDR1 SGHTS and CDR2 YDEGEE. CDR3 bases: TGTGCCAGCAGCTTGGACAGAGGGGGAAACACCATATATTTT. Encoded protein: CASSLDRGGNTIYF.

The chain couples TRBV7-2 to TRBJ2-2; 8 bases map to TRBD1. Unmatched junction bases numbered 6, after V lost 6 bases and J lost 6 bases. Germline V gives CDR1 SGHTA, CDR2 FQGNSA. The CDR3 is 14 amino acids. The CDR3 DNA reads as TGTGCCAGCAGAAGCGGACAGGGAGCCGGGGAGCTGTTTTTT. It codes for CASRSGQGAGELFF.

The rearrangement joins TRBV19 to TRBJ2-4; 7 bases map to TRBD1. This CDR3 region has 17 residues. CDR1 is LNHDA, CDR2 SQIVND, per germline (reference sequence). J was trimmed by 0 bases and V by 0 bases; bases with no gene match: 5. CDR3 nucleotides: TGTGCCAGTAGTATAGACGTGGGACAGAAAGCCAAAAACATTCAGTACTTC. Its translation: CASSIDVGQKAKNIQYF.

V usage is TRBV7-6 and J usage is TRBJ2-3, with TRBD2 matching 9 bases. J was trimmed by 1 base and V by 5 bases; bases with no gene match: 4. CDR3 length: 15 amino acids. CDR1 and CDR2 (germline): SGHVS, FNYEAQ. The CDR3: CASSPLAGRTDTQYF. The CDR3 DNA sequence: TGTGCCAGCAGCCCCCTAGCGGGGCGCACAGATACGCAGTATTTT. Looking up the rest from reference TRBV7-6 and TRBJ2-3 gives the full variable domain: GAGVSQSPRYKVTKRGQDVALRCDPISGHVSLYWYRQALGQGPEFLTYFNYEAQQDKSGLPNDRFSAERPEGSISTLTIQRTEQRDSAMYRCASSPLAGRTDTQYFGPGTRLTVL.

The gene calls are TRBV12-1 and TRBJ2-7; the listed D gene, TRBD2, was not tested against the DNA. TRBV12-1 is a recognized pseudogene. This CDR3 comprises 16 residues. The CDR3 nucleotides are TGTGCCAGCAGCTTTCACCTGGGTACGGGGTCTTACGAGCAGTACTTC. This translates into CASSFHLGTGSYEQYF.

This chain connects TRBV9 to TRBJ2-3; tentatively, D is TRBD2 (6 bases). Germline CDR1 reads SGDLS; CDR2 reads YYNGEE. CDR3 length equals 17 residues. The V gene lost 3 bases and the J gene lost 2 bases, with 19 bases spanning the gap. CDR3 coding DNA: TGTGCCAGCAGCGAGCGCTCACTAGCACTTGTCACAGATACGCAGTATTTT. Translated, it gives CASSERSLALVTDTQYF.

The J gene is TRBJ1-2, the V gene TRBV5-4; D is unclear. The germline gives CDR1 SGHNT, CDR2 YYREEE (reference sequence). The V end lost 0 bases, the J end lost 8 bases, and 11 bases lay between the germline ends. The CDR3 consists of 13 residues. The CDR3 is CASSLDAGGGYTF. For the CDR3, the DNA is TGTGCCAGCAGCTTGGATGCAGGAGGCGGCTACACCTTC. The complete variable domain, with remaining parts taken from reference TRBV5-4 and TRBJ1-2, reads ETGVTQSPTHLIKTRGQQVTLRCSSQSGHNTVSWYQQALGQGPQFIFQYYREEENGRGNFPPRFSGLQFPNYSSELNVNALELDDSALYLCASSLDAGGGYTFGSGTRLTVV.

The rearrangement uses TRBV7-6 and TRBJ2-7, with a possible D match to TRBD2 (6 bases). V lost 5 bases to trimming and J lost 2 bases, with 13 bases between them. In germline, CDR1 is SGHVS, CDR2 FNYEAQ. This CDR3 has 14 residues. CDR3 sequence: CASSPRGIAYEQYF. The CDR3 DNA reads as TGTGCCAGCAGCCCCCGCGGGATCGCCTACGAGCAGTACTTC.

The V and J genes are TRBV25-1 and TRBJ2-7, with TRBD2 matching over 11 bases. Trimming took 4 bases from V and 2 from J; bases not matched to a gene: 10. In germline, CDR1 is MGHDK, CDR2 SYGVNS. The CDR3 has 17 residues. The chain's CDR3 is CASSVPSGRRGAYEQYF. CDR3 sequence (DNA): TGTGCCAGCAGTGTTCCTAGCGGGAGGAGAGGGGCCTACGAGCAGTACTTC.

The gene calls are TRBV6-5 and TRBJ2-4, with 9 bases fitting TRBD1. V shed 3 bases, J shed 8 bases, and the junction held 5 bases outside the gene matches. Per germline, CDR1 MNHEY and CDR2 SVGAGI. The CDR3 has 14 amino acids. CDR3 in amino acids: CASSYRTGEDIQYF. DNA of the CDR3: TGTGCCAGCAGTTATCGGACAGGGGAAGACATTCAGTACTTC.

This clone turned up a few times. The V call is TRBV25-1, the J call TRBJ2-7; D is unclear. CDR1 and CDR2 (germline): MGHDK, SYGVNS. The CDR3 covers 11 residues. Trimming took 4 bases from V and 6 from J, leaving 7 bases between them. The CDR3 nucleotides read TGTGCCAGCAGTGTACTGGTCGAGCAGTACTTC. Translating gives CASSVLVEQYF.

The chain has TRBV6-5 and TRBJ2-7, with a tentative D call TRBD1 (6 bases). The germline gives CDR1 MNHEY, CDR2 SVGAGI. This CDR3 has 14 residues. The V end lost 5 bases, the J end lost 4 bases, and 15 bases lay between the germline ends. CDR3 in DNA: TGTGCCAGCAGTCGGGACACTCGATTTTACGAGCAGTACTTC. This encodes CASSRDTRFYEQYF.

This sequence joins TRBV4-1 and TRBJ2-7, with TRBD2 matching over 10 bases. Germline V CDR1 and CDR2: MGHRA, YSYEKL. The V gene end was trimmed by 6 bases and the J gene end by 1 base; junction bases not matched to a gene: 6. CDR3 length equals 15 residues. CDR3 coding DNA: TGCGCCAGCAGTCGAGCGGGAGGGCCTTCCTACGAGCAGTACTTC. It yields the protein CASSRAGGPSYEQYF.

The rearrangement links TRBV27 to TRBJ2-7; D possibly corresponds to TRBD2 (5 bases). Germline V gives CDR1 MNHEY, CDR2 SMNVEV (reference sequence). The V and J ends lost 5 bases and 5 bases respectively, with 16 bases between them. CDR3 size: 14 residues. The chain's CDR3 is CASSRSDGGDEQYF. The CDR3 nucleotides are TGTGCCAGCAGTCGCTCTGACGGAGGAGACGAGCAGTACTTC.